This T cell receptor beta chain was recovered during a study of T cells in localized non-small cell lung cancer. General observations from the study: Exceeding tumor, uninvolved adjacent lung had the highest T cell clonality.

The CDR3 runs 15 residues. The ends lost 2 bases at V and 1 base at J; junction bases unmatched: 1. Germline V gene data show CDR1 as KGHSH and CDR2 as LQKENI. This clone was observed a handful of times. What it recognizes is unknown. Using immunoSEQ multiplex PCR, the repertoire was profiled, and TCRdb retains in-frame clones only, with some absent. Of roughly 4,900 clones in the sample, 33% were seen once. The material was lung tumor tissue, obtained before any cancer treatment. This TCR was recovered from a female donor over 55 with stage I lung adenocarcinoma. The V and J genes are TRBV18 and TRBJ1-1; 10 nucleotides align to TRBD1. CDR3 in DNA: TGTGCCAGCTCACCATGGACAGGGGGGAACACTGAAGCTTTCTTT. Translating it yields CASSPWTGGNTEAFF.